The 8 T cell receptor beta chains listed next were all sequenced from one sample in a study of T cell responses to AZD1222 COVID-19 vaccine. Libraries were prepared by immunoSEQ multiplex PCR; TCRdb keeps only in-frame clonotypes and omits some of them. This sample has 200,000 or so clones, with roughly 92% found just once. The source material was peripheral blood, sampled on day 0 of AZD1222 vaccination. All receptors derive from an adult in good health.

This clone showed up just once. This rearrangement joins TRBV13 to TRBJ1-2, with no clear D. Germline V gene sequence: CDR1 PRHDT, CDR2 FYEKMQ (reference sequence). The CDR3 sequence is 14 residues long. Trimming took 5 bases from V and 14 from J, leaving 24 bases between them. CDR3 coding DNA: TGTGCCAGCAGCCCCGACACGGGAGGCGGTGGATCGACCTTC. It yields the protein CASSPDTGGGGSTF.

The chain combines TRBV5-1 with TRBJ2-3; 14 bases are shared with TRBD2. V shed 4 bases, J shed 0 bases, and the junction held 4 bases outside the gene matches. Germline V gene sequence: CDR1 SGHRS, CDR2 YFSETQ. The CDR3 totals 17 residues. The chain's CDR3 is CASSGLAGGSSTDTQYF. The DNA for the CDR3 is TGCGCCAGCAGCGGACTAGCGGGGGGTTCTAGCACAGATACGCAGTATTTT.

This clone was seen once. The gene calls are TRBV2 and TRBJ2-3, with 10 bases that match TRBD2. Germline CDR1 SNHLY, CDR2 FYNNEI. CDR3 length: 17 residues. J lost 1 base, V lost 5 bases, and 9 bases had no gene match. CDR3 loop: CASSKSGRAGGTDTQYF. The CDR3 DNA sequence: TGTGCCAGCAGTAAGAGCGGGAGGGCCGGCGGCACAGATACGCAGTATTTT. The variable domain in full, completed from reference TRBV2 and TRBJ2-3, reads EPEVTQTPSHQVTQMGQEVILRCVPISNHLYFYWYRQILGQKVEFLVSFYNNEISEKSEIFDDQFSVERPDGSNFTLKIRSTKLEDSAMYFCASSKSGRAGGTDTQYFGPGTRLTVL.

This sequence joins TRBV7-9 and TRBJ1-4, with a tentative D call TRBD1 (5 bases). V was trimmed by 5 bases and J by 2 bases, leaving 15 bases between them. Germline values: CDR1 SEHNR, CDR2 FQNEAQ (reference sequence). CDR3 length: 16 residues. The CDR3 loop reads CASSRPRDPTNEKLFF. DNA for the CDR3: TGTGCCAGCAGCCGACCCCGGGACCCGACTAATGAAAAACTGTTTTTT.

V is TRBV28 and J is TRBJ1-5, with TRBD1 as a possible D gene (6 bases). V was shortened by 5 bases and J by 6 bases, with 14 bases between the two germline ends. CDR1 is MDHEN and CDR2 is SYDVKM in the germline V gene. CDR3 size: 14 residues. CDR3 sequence reads: CASSRGIFSQPQHF. The CDR3 DNA reads as TGTGCCAGCAGTAGGGGGATTTTCAGTCAGCCCCAGCATTTT.

This clone was seen only a few times. The rearrangement joins TRBV27 to TRBJ1-5; tentative D call: TRBD1 (5 bases). The ends were cut back, 6 bases at V and 0 bases at J, with 12 bases in the middle. Germline values: CDR1 MNHEY, CDR2 SMNVEV (reference sequence). CDR3 length: 15 amino acids. DNA for the CDR3: TGTGCCAGCAGCCGGGACGGTTATAGCAATCAGCCCCAGCATTTT. It is translated as CASSRDGYSNQPQHF.

V is TRBV4-1 and J is TRBJ2-1, with 9 bases fitting TRBD2. The junction had 8 bases not matched to a gene; V was cut back by 3 bases and J by 5 bases. The CDR3 is 16 amino acids. Germline CDR1 reads MGHRA; CDR2 reads YSYEKL. This chain's CDR3 is CASSHESGRNHNEQFF. The CDR3 nucleotides read TGCGCCAGCAGCCACGAGAGCGGGAGGAATCACAATGAGCAGTTCTTC.

The chain combines TRBV4-3 with TRBJ1-4, with TRBD1 matching 7 bases. The V gene's germline CDR1 is LGHNA and CDR2 YSLEER. The CDR3 extends over 14 amino acids. Germline trimming cut 1 base from V and 8 bases from J; bases unmatched to any gene: 4. The CDR3 sequence: CASSQGQGKEKLFF. CDR3 nucleotides: TGCGCCAGCAGCCAAGGACAGGGAAAGGAAAAACTGTTTTTT.